These T cell receptor beta chains were read from a single sample in a study of blood T cell repertoires in COVID-19. Generated by immunoSEQ multiplex PCR, the TCRdb table keeps only in-frame clones and is missing some. The sample comprises 200,000 to 300,000 clones, roughly 91% of which are singletons, and 0.99% rests with the top ten. The material sequenced was peripheral blood. These receptors all stem from a woman in her forties who had recovered from COVID-19. Each CDR3 is given with its conserved first and last residue. D genes are given only for firm matches. Size values are once, few and many counts, or a class for expanded clones, and some rows have none.

cdr3_nt: TGCGCCAGCAGTTTGCCAGGCACCAATGAGCAGTTCTTC
cdr3_aa: CASSLPGTNEQFF
v_call: TRBV23-1
cdr3_length: 13
d_call: -
clone_size: -
j_call: TRBJ2-1

cdr3_nt: TGTGCCAGCAGTGCGGGACAGGGGGGCGATGAGCAGTTCTTC
cdr3_aa: CASSAGQGGDEQFF
v_call: TRBV28
cdr3_length: 14
d_call: TRBD1
clone_size: -
j_call: TRBJ2-1

cdr3_nt: TGTGCCAGCAGCATGACCGGGACTAGCTCTCTGGTGCAGTTCTTC
cdr3_aa: CASSMTGTSSLVQFF
v_call: TRBV19
cdr3_length: 15
d_call: TRBD2
clone_size: -
j_call: TRBJ2-1

cdr3_nt: TGTGCCACCGGACTAGCGGGAGGGGTCGGGTACGAGCAGTACTTC
cdr3_aa: CATGLAGGVGYEQYF
v_call: TRBV25-1
cdr3_length: 15
d_call: TRBD2
clone_size: -
j_call: TRBJ2-7

cdr3_nt: TGTGCCAGCAGCTTATCCCACACAGATACGCAGTATTTT
cdr3_aa: CASSLSHTDTQYF
v_call: TRBV11-3
cdr3_length: 13
d_call: -
clone_size: -
j_call: TRBJ2-3

cdr3_nt: TGTGCCAGCAGCCCCCAAGAGGCTGGAAACACCATATATTTT
cdr3_aa: CASSPQEAGNTIYF
v_call: TRBV11-2
cdr3_length: 14
d_call: -
clone_size: -
j_call: TRBJ1-3

cdr3_nt: TGTGCCAGCAGCCCTGGGGCTAGCGGAAACACCGGGGAGCTGTTTTTT
cdr3_aa: CASSPGASGNTGELFF
v_call: TRBV5-4
cdr3_length: 16
d_call: TRBD2
clone_size: few
j_call: TRBJ2-2

cdr3_nt: TGTGCCAGCAGCACGACTAGCGGGGGAGGACCCGCTTGCGAGCAGTACTTC
cdr3_aa: CASSTTSGGGPACEQYF
v_call: TRBV7-2
cdr3_length: 17
d_call: TRBD2
clone_size: -
j_call: TRBJ2-7

cdr3_nt: TGTGCCAGCAGCTCCCGTGGGGGGGCGGCGTACGAGCAGTACTTC
cdr3_aa: CASSSRGGAAYEQYF
v_call: TRBV7-9
cdr3_length: 15
d_call: -
clone_size: -
j_call: TRBJ2-7

cdr3_nt: TGTGCCAGCACGGACAGGGAGTACAATGAGCAGTTCTTC
cdr3_aa: CASTDREYNEQFF
v_call: TRBV2
cdr3_length: 13
d_call: TRBD1
clone_size: once
j_call: TRBJ2-1

cdr3_nt: TGTGCTAGCAGCTTCCGGACTAGCGGAAACAATGAGCAGTTCTTC
cdr3_aa: CASSFRTSGNNEQFF
v_call: TRBV7-7
cdr3_length: 15
d_call: TRBD2
clone_size: -
j_call: TRBJ2-1

cdr3_nt: TGTGCCAGCAGCGTAGCCGGGGGGTTTGATTCACCCCTCCACTTT
cdr3_aa: CASSVAGGFDSPLHF
v_call: TRBV9
cdr3_length: 15
d_call: -
clone_size: few
j_call: TRBJ1-6

cdr3_nt: TGTGCCAGCAGTTTATCCGGGGAGACCCAGTACTTC
cdr3_aa: CASSLSGETQYF
v_call: TRBV12-3/TRBV12-4
cdr3_length: 12
d_call: -
clone_size: once
j_call: TRBJ2-5

cdr3_nt: TGTGCCAGCAGGGGAGGCCGCGGCCCTGAAGCTTTCTTT
cdr3_aa: CASRGGRGPEAFF
v_call: TRBV27
cdr3_length: 13
d_call: -
clone_size: -
j_call: TRBJ1-1

cdr3_nt: TGTGCCAGCAGCCAAGGGCGGGGTAACCCCTACGAGCAGTACTTC
cdr3_aa: CASSQGRGNPYEQYF
v_call: TRBV11-2
cdr3_length: 15
d_call: -
clone_size: -
j_call: TRBJ2-7

cdr3_nt: TGTGCCAGCCGGAGCGCAGATACGCAGTATTTT
cdr3_aa: CASRSADTQYF
v_call: TRBV2
cdr3_length: 11
d_call: -
clone_size: -
j_call: TRBJ2-3

cdr3_nt: TGTGCCAGCTCACCACGGGCAGGATCCCCCTACGAGCAGTACTTC
cdr3_aa: CASSPRAGSPYEQYF
v_call: TRBV18
cdr3_length: 15
d_call: -
clone_size: -
j_call: TRBJ2-7

cdr3_nt: TGTGCCAGCAGCGTATCAGACAGCCCGAGCTCTGGAAACACCATATATTTT
cdr3_aa: CASSVSDSPSSGNTIYF
v_call: TRBV9
cdr3_length: 17
d_call: -
clone_size: few
j_call: TRBJ1-3

cdr3_nt: TGTGCCAGCAGCTTAGGGGGGCCGACCTACGGGGAGCAGTACTTC
cdr3_aa: CASSLGGPTYGEQYF
v_call: TRBV7-6
cdr3_length: 15
d_call: -
clone_size: -
j_call: TRBJ2-7

cdr3_nt: TGTGCCAGCAGTTTCTACCGCACAGATACGCAGTATTTT
cdr3_aa: CASSFYRTDTQYF
v_call: TRBV27
cdr3_length: 13
d_call: -
clone_size: -
j_call: TRBJ2-3

cdr3_nt: TGTGCCAGCAGCCCCACTAGCGGGAACAATGAGCAGTTCTTC
cdr3_aa: CASSPTSGNNEQFF
v_call: TRBV7-9
cdr3_length: 14
d_call: TRBD2
clone_size: -
j_call: TRBJ2-1

cdr3_nt: TGTGCCAGCAGCCCCAGGCGGGGGCCTTCGAACACCGGGGAGCTGTTTTTT
cdr3_aa: CASSPRRGPSNTGELFF
v_call: TRBV7-2
cdr3_length: 17
d_call: -
clone_size: -
j_call: TRBJ2-2

cdr3_nt: TGTGCCAGCAGCCCGCCGGGGGGGAGCCCCCTCTCCTACAATGAGCAGTTCTTC
cdr3_aa: CASSPPGGSPLSYNEQFF
v_call: TRBV5-6
cdr3_length: 18
d_call: TRBD2
clone_size: -
j_call: TRBJ2-1

cdr3_nt: TGTGCCAGCAGTGAGGGCTGGGCAGGGGGTGGAAAACTGTTTTTT
cdr3_aa: CASSEGWAGGGKLFF
v_call: TRBV2
cdr3_length: 15
d_call: TRBD1
clone_size: -
j_call: TRBJ1-4

cdr3_nt: TGTGCCAGCAGCCTATCCCACCAGCGGGAGGGGTCCTACAATGAGCAGTTCTTC
cdr3_aa: CASSLSHQREGSYNEQFF
v_call: TRBV7-9
cdr3_length: 18
d_call: TRBD2
clone_size: -
j_call: TRBJ2-1

cdr3_nt: TGTGCCACCAGTAAGACAGCCCCCCTTGGCAATCAGCCCCAGCATTTT
cdr3_aa: CATSKTAPLGNQPQHF
v_call: TRBV24-1
cdr3_length: 16
d_call: -
clone_size: -
j_call: TRBJ1-5

cdr3_nt: TGCGCCAGCAGCCAAGATTTAACGGGGGTCGAGACCCAGTACTTC
cdr3_aa: CASSQDLTGVETQYF
v_call: TRBV4-3
cdr3_length: 15
d_call: -
clone_size: -
j_call: TRBJ2-5

cdr3_nt: TGTGCCAGCAGTGAGTCCCTGCGAGTGTCCAATGAGCAGTTCTTC
cdr3_aa: CASSESLRVSNEQFF
v_call: TRBV6-4
cdr3_length: 15
d_call: -
clone_size: once
j_call: TRBJ2-1

cdr3_nt: TGTGCCAGCTCACCCACGGGACAGGGCCCTGAAGCTTTCTTT
cdr3_aa: CASSPTGQGPEAFF
v_call: TRBV18
cdr3_length: 14
d_call: TRBD1
clone_size: -
j_call: TRBJ1-1

cdr3_nt: TGCGCCAGCAGTCAAGGGACAGGGCCCAATCAGCCCCAGCATTTT
cdr3_aa: CASSQGTGPNQPQHF
v_call: TRBV5-1
cdr3_length: 15
d_call: TRBD1
clone_size: -
j_call: TRBJ1-5

cdr3_nt: TGTGCCAGTAGTAAGGAGGCGCGCAACTCCTACAATGAGCAGTTCTTC
cdr3_aa: CASSKEARNSYNEQFF
v_call: TRBV19
cdr3_length: 16
d_call: -
clone_size: -
j_call: TRBJ2-1

cdr3_nt: TGTGCCAGCTCCGGGACAGGGGACACTGAAGCTTTCTTT
cdr3_aa: CASSGTGDTEAFF
v_call: TRBV18
cdr3_length: 13
d_call: TRBD1
clone_size: -
j_call: TRBJ1-1

cdr3_nt: TGTGCCAGCAGCTTGGGAGGGTATAGCAATCAGCCCCAGCATTTT
cdr3_aa: CASSLGGYSNQPQHF
v_call: TRBV5-6
cdr3_length: 15
d_call: -
clone_size: -
j_call: TRBJ1-5

cdr3_nt: TGTGCCAGCAGCTTAGGGCTGGGAGCGGAAAAACTGTTTTTT
cdr3_aa: CASSLGLGAEKLFF
v_call: TRBV7-2
cdr3_length: 14
d_call: -
clone_size: -
j_call: TRBJ1-4

cdr3_nt: TGTGCCAGCAGTGACACAGGGGGCGTCGGTACAGATACGCAGTATTTT
cdr3_aa: CASSDTGGVGTDTQYF
v_call: TRBV2
cdr3_length: 16
d_call: TRBD1
clone_size: few
j_call: TRBJ2-3

cdr3_nt: TGTGCCAGCAGCCCCCCCGGCGGGGCGCCATATGGCTACACCTTC
cdr3_aa: CASSPPGGAPYGYTF
v_call: TRBV3-1/TRBV3-2
cdr3_length: 15
d_call: -
clone_size: -
j_call: TRBJ1-2

cdr3_nt: TGTGCCAGCAGCTGGGGTAGCGGCGGGGGGGAAGAGACCCAGTACTTC
cdr3_aa: CASSWGSGGGEETQYF
v_call: TRBV11-2
cdr3_length: 16
d_call: TRBD2
clone_size: -
j_call: TRBJ2-5

cdr3_nt: TGCAGCGTTGATGGAGGCTACCAAGAGACCCAGTACTTC
cdr3_aa: CSVDGGYQETQYF
v_call: TRBV29-1
cdr3_length: 13
d_call: -
clone_size: once
j_call: TRBJ2-5

cdr3_nt: TGTGCCTCTCGGTCCCAGGGGGCTGGCACCTACGAGCAGTACTTC
cdr3_aa: CASRSQGAGTYEQYF
v_call: TRBV28
cdr3_length: 15
d_call: TRBD1
clone_size: -
j_call: TRBJ2-7

cdr3_nt: TGTGCCACCAGTGACTCCGACAGGGCTGGAGATACGCAGTATTTT
cdr3_aa: CATSDSDRAGDTQYF
v_call: TRBV24-1
cdr3_length: 15
d_call: TRBD1
clone_size: -
j_call: TRBJ2-3

cdr3_nt: TGTGCCAGCAGCCGGAGCACAGATACGCAGTATTTT
cdr3_aa: CASSRSTDTQYF
v_call: TRBV11-2
cdr3_length: 12
d_call: -
clone_size: few
j_call: TRBJ2-3

cdr3_nt: TGTGCCAGCAGCCTACTAGACAGGGGGCCGTCTGGGGCCAACGTCCTGACTTTC
cdr3_aa: CASSLLDRGPSGANVLTF
v_call: TRBV21-1
cdr3_length: 18
d_call: -
clone_size: -
j_call: TRBJ2-6

cdr3_nt: TGTGCCAGCAGCGCGCTACTAGCGGGACAAGAGACCCAGTACTTC
cdr3_aa: CASSALLAGQETQYF
v_call: TRBV3-1/TRBV3-2
cdr3_length: 15
d_call: TRBD2
clone_size: -
j_call: TRBJ2-5